A selection of T cell receptor beta chains follows, all from one sample in a study of blood T cell repertoires in COVID-19. The data were produced by immunoSEQ multiplex PCR, yet TCRdb's version contains in-frame clones alone and is incomplete. The sample yields about 400,000 clones, more than 80% seen once. The sample was peripheral blood. Receptors were obtained from a man in his forties with acute or convalescent COVID-19. Each CDR3 is given with its conserved first and last residue. Each record gives: J gene, V gene, CDR3 protein.

TRBJ2-3 TRBV9 CASSARLAGALLDTQYF
TRBJ2-1 TRBV7-2 CASSLALAGTYNEQFF
TRBJ2-7 TRBV3-1/TRBV3-2 CASSLSTSGGTGQYF
TRBJ2-1 TRBV5-4 CASSFSGGDEQFF
TRBJ2-7 TRBV10-1 CASEGGHTSPAYEQYF
TRBJ2-1 TRBV6-5 CASRRAPSYNEQFF
TRBJ2-1 TRBV3-1/TRBV3-2 CASSQRDLAANEQFF
TRBJ2-2 TRBV6-5 CASSYNKNTGELFF
TRBJ2-7 TRBV29-1 CSVEGEGAANEQYF
TRBJ2-3 TRBV28 CASSSRPGLALTDTQYF
TRBJ1-2 TRBV28 CASRSTRNYGYTF
TRBJ1-6 TRBV27 CASRGQALNSPLHF
TRBJ1-4 TRBV2 CASSASTGGYEKLFF
TRBJ1-5 TRBV27 CASSPRQYSNQPQHF
TRBJ1-2 TRBV6-1 CASSEATIGYGYTF
TRBJ1-2 TRBV6-5 CASSTGAGYTF